Sequencing of this T cell receptor (beta chain) was carried out in a study of CD8 T cells in Susac syndrome. Bulk CD8+ and CD4+ cells came from magnetic negative isolation; CD8+ TEMRA by FACS. On this clonotype itself: The antigen is not known.

The CDR3 runs to 13 residues. Per the germline V gene, CDR1 is LNHDA and CDR2 is SQIVND (reference sequence). An amount of RNA that ranged from roughly 0.5 to 1 ug was reverse transcribed with random hexamers. Via MiXCR, TCRdb re-called the immunoSEQ multiplex PCR reads, giving one row per CDR3 protein. This sample has over 150,000 distinct CDR3 sequences, with over 85% found just once. Findings and limits, study-wide: Acknowledgment was made by the study that its TCR sequencing and HLA analysis involved a relatively small number of individuals.

The chain couples TRBV19 to TRBJ1-5; the D is unclear. The receptor was isolated from a human donor with multiple sclerosis. The sample was CD4+ T cells from PBMCs. CDR3 nucleotides: TGTGGAGTTTCCAGCCGACCCAATCAGCCCCAGCATTTT. Translating it yields CGVSSRPNQPQHF.